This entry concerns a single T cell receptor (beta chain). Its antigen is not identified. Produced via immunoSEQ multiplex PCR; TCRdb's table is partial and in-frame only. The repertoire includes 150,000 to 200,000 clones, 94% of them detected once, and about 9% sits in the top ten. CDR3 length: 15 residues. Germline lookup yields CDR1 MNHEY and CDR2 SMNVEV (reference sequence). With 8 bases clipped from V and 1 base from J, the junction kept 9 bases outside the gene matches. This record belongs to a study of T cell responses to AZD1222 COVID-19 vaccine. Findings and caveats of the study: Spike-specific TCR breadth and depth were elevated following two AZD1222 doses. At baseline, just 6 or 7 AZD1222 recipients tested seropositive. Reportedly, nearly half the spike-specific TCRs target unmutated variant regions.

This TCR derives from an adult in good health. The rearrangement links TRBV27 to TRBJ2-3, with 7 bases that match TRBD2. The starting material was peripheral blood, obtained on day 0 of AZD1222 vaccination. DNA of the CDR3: TGTGCCAGCGCCCTGGGTAGCGGGCGCACAGATACGCAGTATTTT. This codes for CASALGSGRTDTQYF.